The source of this TCR beta chain is a study of T cells after yellow fever vaccination. Whole-study findings and limits: Repertoires sorted by FACS could include abundant clonotypes that are contaminants from the bulk population.

This clonotype was observed many times. Its cognate antigen is unknown. Making TCR cDNA involved 5'RACE template switching, which added UMIs and a universal primer site. TCRdb redid the calling of the 5' RACE reads with MiXCR, one entry per CDR3 protein. The sample includes 68,000 or so distinct CDR3 sequences, less than 8.5% seen only once; the top ten take 37%. Germline V lookup: CDR1 SEHNR, CDR2 FQNEAQ (reference sequence). The V end was cut by 6 bases, the J end by 2 bases, with 15 bases between. The CDR3 runs 15 residues. Source: CD8+ T cells sorted from PBMCs, taken more than 40 days after the first yellow fever vaccination. The gene calls are TRBV7-9 and TRBJ2-3; D possibly corresponds to TRBD1 (6 bases). This sequence originates from a man aged 18 to 29 who received the YFV17D yellow fever vaccine. The CDR3 region is CASSRQTGITDTQYF. The CDR3, as DNA: TGTGCCAGCAGTCGACAGACAGGAATCACAGATACGCAGTATTTT.